Reported below is one T cell receptor (beta chain). It has no known antigen specificity. The sample holds no much larger clone one base away, and base qualities are not on file. This specimen belongs to a study of blood T cell repertoires in COVID-19 (dated by TCRdb to 2020 to 2022). Study-level background: Samples covering the acute and convalescent phases of COVID-19 were provided by collaborators in the United States, Italy and Spain. The material from the prospective study consisted of cDNA or gDNA derived from T cells, B-cell-depleted T cells, or PBMCs. The dataset comprised deeply sampled blood TCRbeta repertoires from subjects exposed to, actively infected with, or recovered from COVID-19. The repertoires were released in a freely available public database meant as a resource for research on the immune response to SARS-CoV-2. The samples were drawn from the first 160 participants of the ongoing ImmuneRACE study and from 1,254 subjects provided by 6 global collaborators. A de-identified subject ID, COVID-19 status, age in years and sex were almost always included in the sample metadata. Where available, HLA class I and class II types were obtained from metadata supplied by the sample provider rather than from assay-based typing. Overall study outcomes, separate from this receptor: The amount of clinical and demographic metadata varied by source and participant and was provided uncurated.

TCRbeta CDR3 regions were amplified from genomic DNA by means of the immunoSEQ Assay, a bias-controlled multiplex PCR. Processing in the source paper ran as follows. The number of nucleated cells in each sample was estimated from the amplification of reference gene primers within the assay. Sequence reads were collapsed and filtered to measure the absolute abundance of every unique TCRbeta CDR3 rearrangement. For each sample, productive Simpson clonality was calculated by taking the square root of Simpson's diversity index across productive rearrangements. What TCRdb holds here is the immuneACCESS table cut down to in-frame rearrangements. Part of the clones is not present; checked against another copy, under half of the missing clones reflect an unresolved V gene, and the others are unexplained. V, J and clone size reflect that table, while D and trimming were determined from the DNA. The sample includes about 94,000 clones, with about 77% observed a single time. The ten biggest clones cover more than 6% of the sample.

From the germline V gene, CDR1 is SGDLS and CDR2 is YYNGEE. The CDR3 runs 15 residues from the cysteine to the phenylalanine. Just the 45-base CDR3 DNA is kept, in frame starting at base 1. V and J are truncated by 0 bases and 3 bases respectively, leaving an intervening sequence of 12 bases. One collaborating source in Seattle enrolled patients during active infection and followed them longitudinally through the course of disease. Collaborating institutions collected whole blood in K2EDTA tubes following their own protocols. For TCRbeta analysis, collaborators shipped samples in one of three forms: frozen whole blood, isolated PBMCs, or DNA extracted from either of those sample types.

The chain links TRBV9 with TRBJ1-1; the best D guess is TRBD1, with 5 bases matching. The receptor comes from a man between 65 and 85 years old with COVID-19, enrolled during active disease. Sequencing was carried out using peripheral blood. The sequenced DNA is TGTGCCAGCAGCGTAGTGAGCGACAGCTACACTGAAGCTTTCTTT. This is translated as CASSVVSDSYTEAFF.